These T cell receptor beta chains were read from a single sample in a study of blood T cell repertoires in COVID-19. Assay used: immunoSEQ multiplex PCR; TCRdb lists only in-frame clones, some missing. The top ten hold less than 3% of the sample, which has about 290,000 clones, roughly 85% seen once. Source material: peripheral blood. These receptors were obtained from a woman aged 30 to 39 with active or convalescent COVID-19. Each CDR3 is given with its conserved first and last residue. The D gene is left open where the match is weak.

v_gene	j_gene	d_gene	CDR3nt	CDR3aa
TRBV7-2	TRBJ2-5	-	TGTGCCAGCAGCTTCCAATCGCTCAGGGTCTCGGGAGAGACCCAGTACTTC	CASSFQSLRVSGETQYF
TRBV4-1	TRBJ1-1	-	TGCGCCAGCAGCCACCCCGTAGGAACAGGGTGGGACATGAACACTGAAGCTTTCTTT	CASSHPVGTGWDMNTEAFF
TRBV6-2/TRBV6-3	TRBJ2-3	TRBD2	TGTGCCAGCAGTGTACGACTAGCGGGTGAGGATACAGATACGCAGTATTTT	CASSVRLAGEDTDTQYF
TRBV19	TRBJ1-5	-	TGTGCCAGTAGGCTAGGGGGGGTTGGACAGCCCCAGCATTTT	CASRLGGVGQPQHF
TRBV27	TRBJ1-6	TRBD1	TGTGCCACCCGGACAGGGTATAATTCACCCCTCCACTTT	CATRTGYNSPLHF
TRBV5-1	TRBJ2-1	TRBD1	TGCGCCAGCAGCTCCGGACAGGCTGGGGGTGAGCAGTTCTTC	CASSSGQAGGEQFF
TRBV29-1	TRBJ2-3	-	TGCAGCGTTGTTAAGGGGAGCACAGATACGCAGTATTTT	CSVVKGSTDTQYF
TRBV15	TRBJ1-1	-	TGTGCCACCAGCAGAGTAGGTACAGGGAACACTGAAGCTTTCTTT	CATSRVGTGNTEAFF
TRBV7-9	TRBJ1-2	TRBD1	TGTGCCAGCAGCCGCATCGACAGGGGAAGCTATGGCTACACCTTC	CASSRIDRGSYGYTF
TRBV5-1	TRBJ2-3	TRBD2	TGCGCCAGCAGCCCCCGGGGGGGGGCGAGCACAGATACGCAGTATTTT	CASSPRGGASTDTQYF
TRBV4-3	TRBJ2-1	-	TGCGCCAGCAGCCAAGATATTAATAGGGGGTCCTACAATGAGCAGTTCTTC	CASSQDINRGSYNEQFF
TRBV28	TRBJ1-2	-	TGTGCCAGCAAAGGGGGACTACTTAACTATGGCTACACCTTC	CASKGGLLNYGYTF
TRBV6-2/TRBV6-3	TRBJ2-3	TRBD2	TGTGCCAGCAGCCAGGGACTAAGGACAGATACGCAGTATTTT	CASSQGLRTDTQYF
TRBV24-1	TRBJ1-3	-	TGTGCCACCATATGTACGGACACCATATATTTT	CATICTDTIYF
TRBV7-2	TRBJ1-2	TRBD1	TGTGCCAGCAGCTTAAGTGGGACAGGCTATGGCTACACCTTC	CASSLSGTGYGYTF
TRBV6-6	TRBJ1-2	-	TGTGCCGCCGCCTTTTATCTGGCCCGACTCCGTGGCTACACCTTC	CAAAFYLARLRGYTF
TRBV7-7	TRBJ2-2	TRBD2	TGTGCTAGCAGCTTAGTTCCGCTAGCGGAACACACCGGGGAGCTGTTTTTT	CASSLVPLAEHTGELFF
TRBV3-1/TRBV3-2	TRBJ1-2	-	TGTGCCAGCAGCCAAGACCGATCAGGGCGCTATGGCTACACCTTC	CASSQDRSGRYGYTF
TRBV9	TRBJ2-2	-	TGTGCCAGCAGCCCCAGGGGTAACACCGGGGAGCTGTTTTTT	CASSPRGNTGELFF
TRBV30	TRBJ1-6	TRBD1	TGTGCCTGGATGACAGGGGTTAATTCACCCCTCCACTTT	CAWMTGVNSPLHF
TRBV15	TRBJ1-3	-	TGTGCCACCAGCAGAGATCCGGGAAACACCATATATTTT	CATSRDPGNTIYF